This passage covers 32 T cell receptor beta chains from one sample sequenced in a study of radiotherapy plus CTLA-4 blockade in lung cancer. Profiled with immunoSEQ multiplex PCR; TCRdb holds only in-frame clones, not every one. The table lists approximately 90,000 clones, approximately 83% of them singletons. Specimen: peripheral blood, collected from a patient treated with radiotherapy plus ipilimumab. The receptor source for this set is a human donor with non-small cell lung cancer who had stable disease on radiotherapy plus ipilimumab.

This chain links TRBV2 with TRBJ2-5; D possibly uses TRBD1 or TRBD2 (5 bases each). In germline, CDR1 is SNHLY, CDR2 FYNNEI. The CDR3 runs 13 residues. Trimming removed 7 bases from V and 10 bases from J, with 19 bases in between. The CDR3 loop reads CASTKGLRDHQYF. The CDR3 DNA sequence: TGTGCCAGCACCAAGGGATTACGGGACCACCAGTACTTC. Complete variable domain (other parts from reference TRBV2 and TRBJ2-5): EPEVTQTPSHQVTQMGQEVILRCVPISNHLYFYWYRQILGQKVEFLVSFYNNEISEKSEIFDDQFSVERPDGSNFTLKIRSTKLEDSAMYFCASTKGLRDHQYFGPGTRLLVL.

The CDR3 DNA reads as TGTGCCAGCAGTGAGGGACGGTATAGCAATCAGCCCCAGCATTTT. Its translation is CASSEGRYSNQPQHF. The J gene is TRBJ1-5, the V gene TRBV2; perhaps TRBD1 as D (5 bases). The germline CDR1 and CDR2 sequences are SNHLY and FYNNEI. This CDR3 region has 15 residues. V dropped 3 bases and J dropped 0 bases, with 9 bases sitting between them.

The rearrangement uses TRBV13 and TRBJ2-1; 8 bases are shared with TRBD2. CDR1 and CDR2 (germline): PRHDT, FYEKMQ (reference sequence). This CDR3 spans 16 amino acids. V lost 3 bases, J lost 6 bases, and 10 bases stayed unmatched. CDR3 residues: CASSFLTGTRGNEQFF. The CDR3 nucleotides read TGTGCCAGCAGCTTCCTCACCGGGACTAGAGGCAATGAGCAGTTCTTC.

The CDR3 is CATSRDFAGSNSPLHF. As DNA, the CDR3 is TGTGCCACCAGCAGAGATTTTGCAGGGAGTAATTCACCCCTCCACTTT. V and J are TRBV15 and TRBJ1-6, with D possibly being TRBD1 (5 bases). Germline V gene sequence: CDR1 LNHNV, CDR2 YYDKDF (reference sequence). V lost 0 bases to trimming and J lost 6 bases, with 12 bases between them. This CDR3 comprises 16 residues.

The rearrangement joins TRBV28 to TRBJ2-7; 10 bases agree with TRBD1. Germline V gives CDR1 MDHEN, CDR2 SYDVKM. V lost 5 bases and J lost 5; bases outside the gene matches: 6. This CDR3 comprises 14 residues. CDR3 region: CASSPIGQGDEQYF. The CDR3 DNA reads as TGTGCCAGCAGTCCAATAGGACAGGGGGACGAGCAGTACTTC.

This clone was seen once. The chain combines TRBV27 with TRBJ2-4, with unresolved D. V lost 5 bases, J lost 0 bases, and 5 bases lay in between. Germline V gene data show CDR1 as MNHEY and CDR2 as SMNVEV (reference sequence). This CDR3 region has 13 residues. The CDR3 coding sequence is TGTGCCAGCAGTAGGCTAGCCAAAAACATTCAGTACTTC. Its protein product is CASSRLAKNIQYF.

This CDR3 reads CASSLARPGATAGNTIYF. As DNA, the CDR3 is TGTGCCAGCAGCTTAGCGCGCCCGGGGGCAACGGCTGGAAACACCATATATTTT. The chain has TRBV7-8 and TRBJ1-3; tentative D call: TRBD1 (6 bases). The CDR3 consists of 18 residues. V was cut by 0 bases and J by 2 bases, with 17 bases left in between. CDR1 and CDR2 (germline): SGHVS, FQNEAQ.

In nucleotides, the CDR3 is TGTGCCAGCAGTTTGCACTCTGGAAACACCATATATTTT. Protein: CASSLHSGNTIYF. J is TRBJ1-3 and V is TRBV27, with D hard to call. The V and J ends lost 3 bases and 0 bases respectively, with 3 bases between them. The CDR3 is 13 residues long. Looked up from germline, CDR1 is MNHEY and CDR2 is SMNVEV (reference sequence).

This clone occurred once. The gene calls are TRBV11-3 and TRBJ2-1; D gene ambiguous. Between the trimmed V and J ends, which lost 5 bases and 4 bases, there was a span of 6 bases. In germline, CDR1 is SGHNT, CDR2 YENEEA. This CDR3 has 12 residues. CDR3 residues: CASSHSYNEQFF. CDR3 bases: TGTGCCAGCAGCCACTCGTACAATGAGCAGTTCTTC.

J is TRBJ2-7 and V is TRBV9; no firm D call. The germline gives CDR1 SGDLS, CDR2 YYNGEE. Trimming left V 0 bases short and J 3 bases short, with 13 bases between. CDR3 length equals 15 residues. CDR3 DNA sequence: TGTGCCAGCAGCGTAGCTACCGGACCCAGCTACGAGCAGTACTTC. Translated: CASSVATGPSYEQYF.

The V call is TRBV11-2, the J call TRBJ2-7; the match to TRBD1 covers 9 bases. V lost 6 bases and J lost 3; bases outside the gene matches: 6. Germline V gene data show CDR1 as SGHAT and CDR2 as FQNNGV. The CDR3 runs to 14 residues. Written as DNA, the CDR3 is TGTGCCAGCAGACCTACGGGACAGGGCTACGAGCAGTACTTC. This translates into CASRPTGQGYEQYF.

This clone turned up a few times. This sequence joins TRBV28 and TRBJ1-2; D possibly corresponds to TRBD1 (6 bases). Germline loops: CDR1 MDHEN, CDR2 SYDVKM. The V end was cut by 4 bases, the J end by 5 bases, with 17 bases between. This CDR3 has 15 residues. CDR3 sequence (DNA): TGTGCCAGCAGTTCGGGGCAGGGGCCCAGGTATGGCTACACCTTC. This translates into CASSSGQGPRYGYTF.

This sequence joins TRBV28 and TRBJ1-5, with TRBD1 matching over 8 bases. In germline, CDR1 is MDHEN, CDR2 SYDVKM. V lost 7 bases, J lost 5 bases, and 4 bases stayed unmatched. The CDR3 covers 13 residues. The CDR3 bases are TGTGCCAGCACCTCAGGGGGCTATCAGCCCCAGCATTTT. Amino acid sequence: CASTSGGYQPQHF. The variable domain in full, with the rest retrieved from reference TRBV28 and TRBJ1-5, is DVKVTQSSRYLVKRTGEKVFLECVQDMDHENMFWYRQDPGLGLRLIYFSYDVKMKEKGDIPEGYSVSREKKERFSLILESASTNQTSMYLCASTSGGYQPQHFGDGTRLSIL.

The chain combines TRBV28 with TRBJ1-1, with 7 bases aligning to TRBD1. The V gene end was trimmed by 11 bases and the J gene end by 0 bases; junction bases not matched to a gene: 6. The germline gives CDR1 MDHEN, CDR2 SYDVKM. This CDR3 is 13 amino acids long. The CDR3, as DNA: TGTGCCTACAACAGGGGCATGAACACTGAAGCTTTCTTT. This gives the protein CAYNRGMNTEAFF.

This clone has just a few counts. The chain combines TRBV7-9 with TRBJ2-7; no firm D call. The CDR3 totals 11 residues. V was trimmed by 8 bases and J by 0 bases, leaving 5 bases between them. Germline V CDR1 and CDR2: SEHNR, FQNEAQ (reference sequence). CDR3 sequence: CASGISYEQYF. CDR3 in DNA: TGTGCCAGCGGGATCTCCTACGAGCAGTACTTC.

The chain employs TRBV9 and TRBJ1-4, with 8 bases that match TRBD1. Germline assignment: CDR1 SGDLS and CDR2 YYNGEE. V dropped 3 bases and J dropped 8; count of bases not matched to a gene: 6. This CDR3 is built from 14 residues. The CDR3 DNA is TGTGCCAGCAGCGCCGACAGGGGACTGGAAAAACTGTTTTTT. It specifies CASSADRGLEKLFF.

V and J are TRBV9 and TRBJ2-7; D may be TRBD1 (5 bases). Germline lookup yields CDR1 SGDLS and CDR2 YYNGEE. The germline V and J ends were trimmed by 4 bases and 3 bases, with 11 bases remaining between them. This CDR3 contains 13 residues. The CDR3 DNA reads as TGTGCCAGCAGCTCAGACAGAGACTACGAGCAGTACTTC. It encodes CASSSDRDYEQYF.

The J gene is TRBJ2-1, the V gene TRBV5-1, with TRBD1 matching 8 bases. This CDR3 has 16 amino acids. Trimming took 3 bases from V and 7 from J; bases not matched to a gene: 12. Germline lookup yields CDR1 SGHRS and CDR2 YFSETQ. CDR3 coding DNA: TGCGCCAGCAGCTGGGGGGTGGCGGACAGGGTTAATGAGCAGTTCTTC. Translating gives CASSWGVADRVNEQFF.

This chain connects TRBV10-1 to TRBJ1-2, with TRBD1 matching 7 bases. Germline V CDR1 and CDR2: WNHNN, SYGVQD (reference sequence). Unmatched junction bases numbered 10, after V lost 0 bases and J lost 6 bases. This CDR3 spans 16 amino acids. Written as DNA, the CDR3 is TGCGCCAGCAGTGAGTCGAAAGGGACAGTCCGTAATGGCTACACCTTC. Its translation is CASSESKGTVRNGYTF.

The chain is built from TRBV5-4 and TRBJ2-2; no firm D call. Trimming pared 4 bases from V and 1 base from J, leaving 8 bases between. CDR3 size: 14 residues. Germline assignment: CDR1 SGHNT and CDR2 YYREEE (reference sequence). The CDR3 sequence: CASSPNRNTGELFF. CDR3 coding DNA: TGTGCCAGCAGCCCCAACCGGAACACCGGGGAGCTGTTTTTT.

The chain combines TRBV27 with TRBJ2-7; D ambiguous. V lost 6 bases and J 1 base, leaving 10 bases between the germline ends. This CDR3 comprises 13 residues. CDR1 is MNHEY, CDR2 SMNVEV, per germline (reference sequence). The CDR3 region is CASRPSGSYEQYF. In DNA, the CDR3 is TGTGCCAGCAGGCCCTCCGGGTCCTACGAGCAGTACTTC.

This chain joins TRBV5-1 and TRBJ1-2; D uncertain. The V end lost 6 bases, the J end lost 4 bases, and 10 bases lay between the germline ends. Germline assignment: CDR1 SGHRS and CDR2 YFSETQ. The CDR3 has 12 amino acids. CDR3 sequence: CASTEDFYGYTF. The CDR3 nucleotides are TGCGCCAGCACGGAGGATTTCTATGGCTACACCTTC.

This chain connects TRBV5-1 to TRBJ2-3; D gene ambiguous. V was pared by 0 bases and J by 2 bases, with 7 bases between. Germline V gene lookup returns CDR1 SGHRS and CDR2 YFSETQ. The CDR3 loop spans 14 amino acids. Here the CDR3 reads CASSLEAVTDTQYF. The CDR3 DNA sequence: TGCGCCAGCAGCTTGGAGGCAGTCACAGATACGCAGTATTTT.

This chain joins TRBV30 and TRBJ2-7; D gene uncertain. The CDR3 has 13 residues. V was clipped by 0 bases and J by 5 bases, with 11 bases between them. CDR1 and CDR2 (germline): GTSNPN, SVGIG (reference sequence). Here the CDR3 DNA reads TGTGCCTGGAGTGTACTGGTGGGCGACGAGCAGTACTTC. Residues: CAWSVLVGDEQYF.

This CDR3 is CASSLYRTTNTEAFF. The CDR3 DNA is TGTGCCAGCAGTTTATACAGGACTACCAACACTGAAGCTTTCTTT. The chain carries TRBV27 and TRBJ1-1; possible D gene TRBD1, 5 bases. The CDR3 is made up of 15 amino acids. Germline CDR1 reads MNHEY; CDR2 reads SMNVEV (reference sequence). V lost 1 base, J lost 2 bases, and 11 bases lay in between.

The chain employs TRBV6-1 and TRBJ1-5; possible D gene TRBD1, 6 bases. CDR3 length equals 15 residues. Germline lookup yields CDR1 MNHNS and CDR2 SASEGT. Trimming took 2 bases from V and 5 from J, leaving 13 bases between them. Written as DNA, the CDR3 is TGTGCCAGCAGTGAACGTGGGGGGCCGGATCAGCCCCAGCATTTT. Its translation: CASSERGGPDQPQHF.

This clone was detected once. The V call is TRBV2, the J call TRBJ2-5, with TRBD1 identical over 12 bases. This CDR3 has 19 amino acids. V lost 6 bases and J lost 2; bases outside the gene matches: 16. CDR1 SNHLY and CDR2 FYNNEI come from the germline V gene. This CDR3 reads CASRPGQGALAGHQETQYF. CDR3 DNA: TGTGCCAGCAGACCGGGACAGGGGGCTCTAGCGGGACATCAAGAGACCCAGTACTTC.

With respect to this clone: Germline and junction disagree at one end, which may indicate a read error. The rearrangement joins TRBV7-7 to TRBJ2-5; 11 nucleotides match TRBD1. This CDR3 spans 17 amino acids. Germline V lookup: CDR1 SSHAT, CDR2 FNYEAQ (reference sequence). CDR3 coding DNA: TGTGCTAGCACCTCCTTGGGAGGACAGGGGGCTCGAGAGACCCAGTACTTC. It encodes CASTSLGGQGARETQYF.

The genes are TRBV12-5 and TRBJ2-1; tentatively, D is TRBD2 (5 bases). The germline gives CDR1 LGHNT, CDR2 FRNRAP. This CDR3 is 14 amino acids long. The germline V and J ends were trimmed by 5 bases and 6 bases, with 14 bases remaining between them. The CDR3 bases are TGTGCTAGTGGTCGGGGAGAGGGCTCCAATGAGCAGTTCTTC. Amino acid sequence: CASGRGEGSNEQFF.

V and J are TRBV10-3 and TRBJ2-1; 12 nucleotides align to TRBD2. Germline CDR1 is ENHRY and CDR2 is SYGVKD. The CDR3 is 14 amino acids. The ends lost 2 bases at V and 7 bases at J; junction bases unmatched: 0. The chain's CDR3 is CAISETSGRNEQFF. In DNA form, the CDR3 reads TGTGCCATCAGTGAGACTAGCGGGAGGAATGAGCAGTTCTTC.

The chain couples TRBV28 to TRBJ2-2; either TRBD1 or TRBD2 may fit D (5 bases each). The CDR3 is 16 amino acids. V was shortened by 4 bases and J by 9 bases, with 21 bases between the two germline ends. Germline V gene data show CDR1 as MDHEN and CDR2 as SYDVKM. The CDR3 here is CASSWALGPSGRELFF. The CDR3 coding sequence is TGTGCCAGCAGTTGGGCCCTGGGACCCTCAGGCCGGGAGCTGTTTTTT.

The CDR3 DNA is TGTGCCAGCAGCTTAGGAAGGTCTAGCGGGAGTGGCGGCACAGATACGCAGTATTTT. Encoded protein: CASSLGRSSGSGGTDTQYF. V and J are TRBV11-3 and TRBJ2-3; the match to TRBD2 covers 10 bases. The CDR3 spans 19 residues. V shed 1 base, J shed 1 base, and the junction held 11 bases outside the gene matches. Germline V gene lookup returns CDR1 SGHNT and CDR2 YENEEA.